These 17 T cell receptor beta chains came from one sample sequenced in a study of blood T cell repertoires in COVID-19. The method was immunoSEQ multiplex PCR; TCRdb's version includes in-frame clones alone and lacks a portion of them. The sample yields roughly 140,000 clones, roughly 80% seen once. Sequenced material: peripheral blood. Receptors originate from a human donor with acute or convalescent COVID-19. The donor label of this sample is uncertain.

The chain couples TRBV7-2 to TRBJ1-4; tentative D call: TRBD1 (5 bases). The germline V gene encodes CDR1 SGHTA and CDR2 FQGNSA. The CDR3 runs to 15 residues. The V gene lost 4 bases and the J gene lost 6 bases, with 15 bases spanning the gap. CDR3 in DNA: TGTGCCAGCAGCTCGCGGAGACAGACCGATGAAAAACTGTTTTTT. Translated, it gives CASSSRRQTDEKLFF.

The rearrangement uses TRBV30 and TRBJ1-1; D remains ambiguous. Germline V gene data show CDR1 as GTSNPN and CDR2 as SVGIG (reference sequence). The V and J ends lost 4 bases and 3 bases respectively, with 12 bases between them. This CDR3 contains 13 residues. For the CDR3, the DNA is TGTGCCTGGACGAGGGAGGAGGACACTGAAGCTTTCTTT. Translated: CAWTREEDTEAFF.

CDR3 residues: CASSTHGLETQYF. In nucleotides, the CDR3 is TGTGCCAGCAGCACCCACGGGTTGGAGACCCAGTACTTC. The chain uses TRBV13 and TRBJ2-5; D unclear. Per the germline V gene, CDR1 is PRHDT and CDR2 is FYEKMQ (reference sequence). Trimming cost V 5 bases and J 5 bases, with 12 bases left between them. CDR3 size: 13 residues.

The gene calls are TRBV6-6 and TRBJ2-7; D gene uncertain. The germline CDR1 and CDR2 sequences are MNHNY and SVGAGI (reference sequence). V lost 0 bases, J lost 3 bases, and 3 bases lay in between. CDR3 length equals 12 residues. CDR3 DNA: TGTGCCAGCAGTTACTCGAGCTACGAGCAGTACTTC. The encoded protein is CASSYSSYEQYF.

J is TRBJ1-2 and V is TRBV2, with 11 bases aligning to TRBD1. V trimming: 2 bases; J trimming: 6 bases; junction bases outside the gene matches: 2. In germline, CDR1 is SNHLY, CDR2 FYNNEI. The CDR3 is 14 amino acids. This chain's CDR3 is CASSEPGQGDGYTF. The CDR3, as DNA: TGTGCCAGCAGTGAACCGGGACAGGGGGATGGCTACACCTTC.

The chain links TRBV6-5 to TRBJ2-2, with 10 bases lining up with TRBD1. CDR3 length equals 15 residues. Germline CDR1 MNHEY, CDR2 SVGAGI. With V trimmed by 5 bases and J by 5 bases, 5 bases remained unmatched. CDR3 in DNA: TGTGCCAGCAGTACCCGGGACAGGGGAACCGGGGAGCTGTTTTTT. This gives the protein CASSTRDRGTGELFF.

The table lists this clone with a count of one. The chain joins TRBV11-1 to TRBJ2-7; D unresolved. Trimming took off 4 bases at V and 3 bases at J, with 13 bases between the two ends. CDR3 length equals 14 residues. The V gene's germline CDR1 is SGHAT and CDR2 FQDESV (reference sequence). The CDR3 DNA reads as TGTGCCAGCAGCTCTGACCGGGTCCACTACGAGCAGTACTTC. Encoded protein: CASSSDRVHYEQYF. Full variable domain (remainder filled in from reference TRBV11-1 and TRBJ2-7): EAEVAQSPRYKITEKSQAVAFWCDPISGHATLYWYRQILGQGPELLVQFQDESVVDDSQLPKDRFSAERLKGVDSTLKIQPAELGDSAMYLCASSSDRVHYEQYFGPGTRLTVT.

The chain uses TRBV2 and TRBJ1-1; unclear D gene. The CDR3 is 12 amino acids. Germline CDR1 and CDR2: SNHLY and FYNNEI. Trimming took off 7 bases at V and 5 bases at J, with 11 bases between the two ends. CDR3 residues: CASTIERTEAFF. In DNA form, the CDR3 reads TGTGCCAGCACGATAGAGAGGACTGAAGCTTTCTTT.

The V call is TRBV25-1, the J call TRBJ2-1, with a possible D match to TRBD1 (6 bases). Trimming removed 7 bases at V and 2 bases at J, with 12 bases between. The CDR3 covers 14 residues. The germline gives CDR1 MGHDK, CDR2 SYGVNS. The CDR3 region has the DNA TGTGCCAGCACGGACAGCCTCACCTACAATGAGCAGTTCTTC. This codes for CASTDSLTYNEQFF.

The chain recombines TRBV19 with TRBJ1-5; the D gene is possibly TRBD1 (5 bases). The length of the CDR3 is 17 residues. The germline CDR1 and CDR2 sequences are LNHDA and SQIVND (reference sequence). Trimming cost V 7 bases and J 0 bases, with 19 bases left between them. The CDR3 DNA is TGTGCCAGTAATGGCCTACAGGCCCCTTATAGCAATCAGCCCCAGCATTTT. Translation gives CASNGLQAPYSNQPQHF.

The chain recombines TRBV4-1 with TRBJ1-1; 7 nucleotides agree with TRBD1. Germline CDR1 reads MGHRA; CDR2 reads YSYEKL. The trim removed 2 bases at V and 5 bases at J, leaving 8 bases unmatched. CDR3 length: 15 amino acids. The CDR3 sequence is CASSQRDSRGTEAFF. The CDR3 DNA sequence: TGCGCCAGCAGCCAAAGGGACAGCCGGGGTACTGAAGCTTTCTTT.

The CDR3 DNA follows: TGTGCCAGTAGTATAGCCCAGGGGCACATAAGAGGCTACACCTTC. This gives the protein CASSIAQGHIRGYTF. The chain links TRBV19 to TRBJ1-2; D is possibly TRBD1 (6 bases). Per the germline V gene, CDR1 is LNHDA and CDR2 is SQIVND (reference sequence). CDR3 length equals 15 residues. V was pared by 1 base and J by 8 bases, with 17 bases between.

V is TRBV27 and J is TRBJ2-2, with a tentative D call TRBD2 (6 bases). The CDR3 covers 12 residues. CDR1 is MNHEY and CDR2 is SMNVEV in the germline V gene (reference sequence). The V end was cut by 6 bases, the J end by 6 bases, with 8 bases between. CDR3 DNA sequence: TGTGCCAGCAGCCCGGGGGCCGGGGAGCTGTTTTTT. It encodes CASSPGAGELFF.

J is TRBJ2-5 and V is TRBV12-3 or TRBV12-4, with D possibly being TRBD2 (5 bases). The CDR3 has 13 amino acids. V lost 3 bases and J 2 bases, leaving 7 bases between the germline ends. CDR3 sequence: CASSLEVQETQYF. Here the CDR3 DNA reads TGTGCCAGCAGTTTGGAGGTGCAAGAGACCCAGTACTTC.

This sequence joins TRBV2 and TRBJ2-3, with D perhaps matching TRBD1 (6 bases). Germline assignment: CDR1 SNHLY and CDR2 FYNNEI. CDR3 length equals 15 residues. V was pared by 6 bases and J by 0 bases, with 13 bases between. The CDR3 is CASRTGQASTDTQYF. In DNA, the CDR3 is TGTGCCAGCAGGACGGGACAAGCTAGCACAGATACGCAGTATTTT.

In this sample, this clone turned up a few times. This chain links TRBV24-1 with TRBJ2-1, with D possibly being TRBD1 (6 bases). The CDR3 runs 15 residues. Trimming took 9 bases from V and 0 from J, leaving 14 bases between them. CDR1 is KGHDR, CDR2 SFDVKD, per germline. CDR3: CATATGTLSYNEQFF. DNA for the CDR3: TGTGCCACCGCAACCGGGACACTCTCCTACAATGAGCAGTTCTTC.

The gene calls are TRBV21-1 and TRBJ2-7; the table's D call, TRBD1, has no DNA check behind it. TRBV21-1 is a pseudogene. CDR3 length equals 13 residues. As DNA, the CDR3 is TGTGCCAGCAGGGGACAGGGGGTCTACGAGCAGTACGTC. Translation: CASRGQGVYEQYV.